These T cell receptor beta chains were read from a single sample in a study of regulatory T cells in long-lasting Graves disease. TCRdb reprocessed the multiplex PCR reads with MiXCR, giving one entry per CDR3 protein. The sample yields 400,000 to 500,000 distinct CDR3 sequences, 15% to 20% seen once. These data also featured in a second study, about T cells in Graves' hyperthyroidism and ophthalmopathy.

The starting material was peripheral blood mononuclear cells (PBMCs), obtained at new diagnosis, from a patient treated with antithyroid drugs. All receptors derive from a woman aged 18-35 years with Graves disease. The CDR3 runs from the conserved cysteine through the conserved F or W. Each record gives: clone size, J gene, D gene, V gene, CDR3 DNA, CDR3 protein. D genes are given only for firm matches. Rows may omit the clone size; those that give it use once, few, many or a size class.

clone_size: many; j_call: TRBJ2-1; d_call: NA; v_call: TRBV11-2; cdr3_nt: TGTGCCAGCAGCTACGGTTGGGCTGATGAGCAGTTCTTC; cdr3_aa: CASSYGWADEQFF
clone_size: few; j_call: TRBJ2-1; d_call: NA; v_call: TRBV9; cdr3_nt: TGTGCCAGCAGCCCCGGGACTGCAAATGAGCAGTTCTTC; cdr3_aa: CASSPGTANEQFF
clone_size: NA; j_call: TRBJ2-2; d_call: NA; v_call: TRBV24-1; cdr3_nt: TGTGCCGCTACAGGGTCCACCGGGGAGCTGTTTTTT; cdr3_aa: CAATGSTGELFF
clone_size: many; j_call: TRBJ2-7; d_call: NA; v_call: TRBV7-8; cdr3_nt: TGTGCCAGCAGCTTGACGGGCCCCGGCGAGCAGTACTTC; cdr3_aa: CASSLTGPGEQYF
clone_size: many; j_call: TRBJ2-4; d_call: NA; v_call: TRBV20-1; cdr3_nt: TGCAGTGCAAGACGGGACTCTGAAAACATTCAGTACTTC; cdr3_aa: CSARRDSENIQYF
clone_size: many; j_call: TRBJ2-1; d_call: NA; v_call: TRBV11-2; cdr3_nt: TGTGCCAGCAGCTTAGCCCTAGAGCAGTTCTTC; cdr3_aa: CASSLALEQFF
clone_size: many; j_call: TRBJ2-7; d_call: NA; v_call: TRBV10-1; cdr3_nt: TGCGCCAGCAGTGTTGGGGAAACCTACGAGCAGTACTTC; cdr3_aa: CASSVGETYEQYF
clone_size: many; j_call: TRBJ2-7; d_call: NA; v_call: TRBV28; cdr3_nt: TGTGCCAGCAGTTTTGTGGGACCTCCCGAGCAGTACTTC; cdr3_aa: CASSFVGPPEQYF
clone_size: NA; j_call: TRBJ2-3; d_call: TRBD2; v_call: TRBV5-1; cdr3_nt: TGCGCCAGCAGCCCCGCTGGGGGGGGGACTAGCTTTTTGGTTTGGACAGATACGCAGTATTTT; cdr3_aa: CASSPAGGGTSFLVWTDTQYF
clone_size: few; j_call: TRBJ2-1; d_call: NA; v_call: TRBV10-3; cdr3_nt: TGTGCCATCAGTACCCGGGTTGGGACCTACAATGAGCAGTTCTTC; cdr3_aa: CAISTRVGTYNEQFF
clone_size: few; j_call: TRBJ2-2; d_call: TRBD2; v_call: TRBV2; cdr3_nt: TGTGCCACTTCGGGACTAGCGGGGGAAAACACCGGGGAGCTGTTTTTT; cdr3_aa: CATSGLAGENTGELFF
clone_size: many; j_call: TRBJ1-6; d_call: NA; v_call: TRBV10-3; cdr3_nt: TGTGCCATCAGTGCTGTAGACAGCTCCTATAATTCACCCCTCCACTTT; cdr3_aa: CAISAVDSSYNSPLHF
clone_size: NA; j_call: TRBJ2-7; d_call: TRBD1; v_call: TRBV28; cdr3_nt: TGTGCCAGTGGTGGGGCAGGGGGACACGAGCAGTACTTC; cdr3_aa: CASGGAGGHEQYF
clone_size: many; j_call: TRBJ1-2; d_call: NA; v_call: TRBV20-1; cdr3_nt: TGCAGTGCCCTCTTACAGGTTGGGTATGGCTACACCTTC; cdr3_aa: CSALLQVGYGYTF
clone_size: many; j_call: TRBJ2-2; d_call: TRBD2; v_call: TRBV2; cdr3_nt: TGTGCCAGCAGTGAAAAGGCCCCAGCGGGAGGGCCTGGCGGGGAGCTGTTTTTT; cdr3_aa: CASSEKAPAGGPGGELFF
clone_size: NA; j_call: TRBJ2-1; d_call: TRBD2; v_call: TRBV19; cdr3_nt: TGTGCCAGTACCTTAGGGAGGGCTAGCGGGAGGGGCTACAATGAGCAGTTCTTC; cdr3_aa: CASTLGRASGRGYNEQFF
clone_size: few; j_call: TRBJ1-1; d_call: NA; v_call: TRBV9; cdr3_nt: TGTGCCAGCAGCGTGGTCACTGAAGCTTTCTTT; cdr3_aa: CASSVVTEAFF
clone_size: NA; j_call: TRBJ1-1; d_call: NA; v_call: TRBV20-1; cdr3_nt: TGCAGTGCTCCGATCCCTAAGACAGGAACTGAAGCTTTCTTT; cdr3_aa: CSAPIPKTGTEAFF
clone_size: few; j_call: TRBJ2-4; d_call: NA; v_call: TRBV27; cdr3_nt: TGTGCCAGCAGCGAGGGGGAGGGGGTAAACATTCAGTACTTC; cdr3_aa: CASSEGEGVNIQYF
clone_size: NA; j_call: TRBJ1-3; d_call: NA; v_call: TRBV7-3; cdr3_nt: TGTGCCAGCAGCTTAACCCGGGAAATAGCGGTCTCTGGAAACACCATATATTTT; cdr3_aa: CASSLTREIAVSGNTIYF
clone_size: NA; j_call: TRBJ2-1; d_call: NA; v_call: TRBV11-2; cdr3_nt: TGTGCCAGCAGCCTACCTAGGAGATCCTACAATGAGCAGTTCTTC; cdr3_aa: CASSLPRRSYNEQFF
clone_size: NA; j_call: TRBJ1-1; d_call: TRBD1; v_call: TRBV6-1; cdr3_nt: TGTGCCAGCAGTAGGGACAGGGAATGGACTGAAGCTTTCTTT; cdr3_aa: CASSRDREWTEAFF
clone_size: many; j_call: TRBJ1-1; d_call: NA; v_call: TRBV18; cdr3_nt: TGTGCCAGCTCTTGGGGGGCAGTCACTGAAGCTTTCTTT; cdr3_aa: CASSWGAVTEAFF
clone_size: few; j_call: TRBJ1-1; d_call: NA; v_call: TRBV7-9; cdr3_nt: TGTGCCAGCAGCCGACAGGAGATCACTGAAGCTTTCTTT; cdr3_aa: CASSRQEITEAFF
clone_size: few; j_call: TRBJ2-7; d_call: NA; v_call: TRBV5-4; cdr3_nt: TGTGCCAGCAGCTTGGGAGAAAGGACCTTACCCTCGGAGCAGTACTTC; cdr3_aa: CASSLGERTLPSEQYF
clone_size: few; j_call: TRBJ2-2; d_call: TRBD2; v_call: TRBV20-1; cdr3_nt: TGCAGTGCTAACGGACCCGCCTCGACTAGCGGAAAGAACACCGGGGAGCTGTTTTTT; cdr3_aa: CSANGPASTSGKNTGELFF
clone_size: NA; j_call: TRBJ2-7; d_call: NA; v_call: TRBV2; cdr3_nt: TGTGCCAGCAGTGAAGGGCGGGCCCGAAGATACGAGCAGTACTTC; cdr3_aa: CASSEGRARRYEQYF
clone_size: few; j_call: TRBJ2-5; d_call: TRBD2; v_call: TRBV6-2/TRBV6-3; cdr3_nt: TGTGCCAGCACTACCCCACTGTCGGCTAGCGGGGACGAACAAGAGACCCAGTACTTC; cdr3_aa: CASTTPLSASGDEQETQYF
clone_size: many; j_call: TRBJ2-3; d_call: TRBD2; v_call: TRBV28; cdr3_nt: TGTGCCAGCAGTGGCCTCCTAGCGGACACAGATACGCAGTATTTT; cdr3_aa: CASSGLLADTDTQYF
clone_size: NA; j_call: TRBJ1-6; d_call: TRBD1; v_call: TRBV19; cdr3_nt: TGTGCATCCAAAGAGGGGGCAGGGCAGAATTCACCCCTCCACTTT; cdr3_aa: CASKEGAGQNSPLHF
clone_size: NA; j_call: TRBJ2-5; d_call: TRBD2; v_call: TRBV20-1; cdr3_nt: TGCAGTGCTCCCCCTACTAGCGGCGGGGAGACCCAGTACTTC; cdr3_aa: CSAPPTSGGETQYF
clone_size: many; j_call: TRBJ1-1; d_call: NA; v_call: TRBV30; cdr3_nt: TGTGCCTGGAGTGTAGAGAGGGACACTGAAGCTTTCTTT; cdr3_aa: CAWSVERDTEAFF
clone_size: few; j_call: TRBJ2-3; d_call: TRBD2; v_call: TRBV4-2; cdr3_nt: TGTGCCAGCAGCCAAGAATCCGTAGGACTAGCGACTTTCACAGATACGCAGTATTTT; cdr3_aa: CASSQESVGLATFTDTQYF
clone_size: NA; j_call: TRBJ2-1; d_call: TRBD1; v_call: TRBV19; cdr3_nt: TGTGCCAGTAGTCCCCCCCCGAGGACAGGGGCATACAATGAGCAGTTCTTC; cdr3_aa: CASSPPPRTGAYNEQFF
clone_size: NA; j_call: TRBJ2-7; d_call: NA; v_call: TRBV6-5; cdr3_nt: TGTGCCAGCAGTTATTACCGATCCTACGAGCAGTACTTC; cdr3_aa: CASSYYRSYEQYF
clone_size: many; j_call: TRBJ1-6; d_call: NA; v_call: TRBV6-1; cdr3_nt: TGTGCCAGCAGTGATCCTGAGACATCGTCACCCCTCCACTTT; cdr3_aa: CASSDPETSSPLHF
clone_size: NA; j_call: TRBJ2-5; d_call: TRBD1; v_call: TRBV6-2/TRBV6-3; cdr3_nt: TGTGCCAGCCTCCGGACAGGACCCCAAGAGACCCAGTACTTC; cdr3_aa: CASLRTGPQETQYF
clone_size: NA; j_call: TRBJ2-3; d_call: NA; v_call: TRBV28; cdr3_nt: TGTGCCAGCAGTTGGACATTTTCTAGCACAGATGCGCAGTATTTT; cdr3_aa: CASSWTFSSTDAQYF
clone_size: few; j_call: TRBJ2-2; d_call: NA; v_call: TRBV20-1; cdr3_nt: TGCAGTGCTAGAGATTCACGAGTCGGGGAGCTGTTTTTT; cdr3_aa: CSARDSRVGELFF
clone_size: NA; j_call: TRBJ2-5; d_call: TRBD2; v_call: TRBV20-1; cdr3_nt: TGCAGTGCTAGAGACCCTAGCGGGAGGGCCCGGGAGACCCAGTACTTC; cdr3_aa: CSARDPSGRARETQYF
clone_size: many; j_call: TRBJ2-7; d_call: NA; v_call: TRBV12-3/TRBV12-4; cdr3_nt: TGTGCCAGCAGTTTAGCGGGCAGGGGATCCTACGAGCAGTACTTC; cdr3_aa: CASSLAGRGSYEQYF
clone_size: many; j_call: TRBJ1-2; d_call: NA; v_call: TRBV6-1; cdr3_nt: TGTGCCAGTACGGGTTCTAACTATGGCTACACCTTC; cdr3_aa: CASTGSNYGYTF
clone_size: NA; j_call: TRBJ2-1; d_call: TRBD2; v_call: TRBV20-1; cdr3_nt: TGCAGTGCTAGAGCCCCGACTAGCGGGATAAAAACCAATGAGCAGTTCTTC; cdr3_aa: CSARAPTSGIKTNEQFF
clone_size: many; j_call: TRBJ2-1; d_call: TRBD2; v_call: TRBV3-1; cdr3_nt: TGTGCCAGCAGCCATGCACTAGCGGGAGGGGAACGGCAGTTCTTC; cdr3_aa: CASSHALAGGERQFF
clone_size: many; j_call: TRBJ1-2; d_call: TRBD1; v_call: TRBV12-3/TRBV12-4; cdr3_nt: TGTGCCAGCAGTTTTAGACAGGGCAGGCATGGCTACACCTTC; cdr3_aa: CASSFRQGRHGYTF
clone_size: many; j_call: TRBJ1-1; d_call: NA; v_call: TRBV5-1; cdr3_nt: TGCGCCAGTTCAACCGGGGACCTCATGAACACTGAAGCTTTCTTT; cdr3_aa: CASSTGDLMNTEAFF
clone_size: many; j_call: TRBJ2-7; d_call: TRBD2; v_call: TRBV18; cdr3_nt: TGTGCCAGCTCACCAGTAGCGGGAGGTTACGAGCAGTACTTC; cdr3_aa: CASSPVAGGYEQYF
clone_size: many; j_call: TRBJ2-5; d_call: TRBD2; v_call: TRBV11-1; cdr3_nt: TGTGCCAGCAGCACGGGGGGAATCCTAGCGGGAGTTCGGGAGACCCAGTACTTC; cdr3_aa: CASSTGGILAGVRETQYF
clone_size: many; j_call: TRBJ2-1; d_call: TRBD2; v_call: TRBV20-1; cdr3_nt: TGCAGTGCTGGAGAAGCGGGAGGGCCCAATGAGCAGTTCTTC; cdr3_aa: CSAGEAGGPNEQFF
clone_size: few; j_call: TRBJ2-5; d_call: NA; v_call: TRBV5-1; cdr3_nt: TGCGCCAGCAGCTTGCTCTCAGAGACCCAGTACTTC; cdr3_aa: CASSLLSETQYF
clone_size: many; j_call: TRBJ2-1; d_call: TRBD2; v_call: TRBV28; cdr3_nt: TGTGCCAGCAGGGCCAGCGGGATCGATGAGCAGTTCTTC; cdr3_aa: CASRASGIDEQFF
clone_size: NA; j_call: TRBJ2-1; d_call: NA; v_call: TRBV19; cdr3_nt: TGTGCCAGTAGTATAATAGCAGGATCCAATGAGCAGTTCTTC; cdr3_aa: CASSIIAGSNEQFF
clone_size: NA; j_call: TRBJ2-3; d_call: TRBD1; v_call: TRBV9; cdr3_nt: TGTGCCAGCAGCTCACAGGGGGCCGACACAGATACGCAGTATTTT; cdr3_aa: CASSSQGADTDTQYF
clone_size: few; j_call: TRBJ1-5; d_call: NA; v_call: TRBV12-3/TRBV12-4; cdr3_nt: TGTGCCAGCAAGTTTGGCAATCAGCCCCAGCATTTT; cdr3_aa: CASKFGNQPQHF
clone_size: many; j_call: TRBJ2-7; d_call: TRBD2; v_call: TRBV11-1; cdr3_nt: TGTGCCAGCAGCGCAACTAGCGGGCACTCCTACGAGCAGTACTTC; cdr3_aa: CASSATSGHSYEQYF